The T cell receptor beta chain under discussion was sequenced for a study of Ad26.COV2.S vaccination and SARS-CoV-2 variants. A note on this clone: The antigen remains unidentified.

The repertoire was sequenced with immunoSEQ multiplex PCR; TCRdb's copy has only in-frame clones and lacks some. The data show fewer than 400,000 clones, with about 85% seen just once and 3.5% held by the top ten. Germline CDR1 and CDR2: SGHKS and YYEKEE (reference sequence). This CDR3 has 14 residues. V was cut by 4 bases and J by 0 bases, with 10 bases left in between. Study results and limitations: People who got the vaccine had more spike-specific TCR breadth than people who got placebo. Using TCR breadth and depth analyses may have led to underestimated total T cell responses.

Sample treatment: 19 received Ad26.COV2.S at low or high dose, single or two shots; about 5 received placebo; per-sample allocation not given. Sample collection was performed on day 63 after the first vaccine or placebo injection. Donation was by an adult aged 18-55 years who was in Boston. The clonotype comes from a person between 18 and 60 years old who received the Ad26.COV2.S COVID-19 vaccine or a placebo. This chain links TRBV5-5 with TRBJ1-1; D gene unclear. The sequencing here drew on peripheral blood, taken in a trial of Ad26.COV2.S vaccine versus placebo. The CDR3 bases are TGTGCCAGCAGCATGACACCTTTGAACACTGAAGCTTTCTTT. Protein: CASSMTPLNTEAFF.